The entry below gives a single T cell receptor beta chain sequence along with its context. Antigen unknown. The source of the sample is a study of T cell repertoires in cytomegalovirus infection. In TCRdb, the reads were re-called with MiXCR into one record per CDR3 protein. The table has approximately 770,000 distinct CDR3 sequences, 25% to 35% seen once. V was clipped by 5 bases and J by 7 bases, with 15 bases between them. There are 13 residues in the CDR3. Germline V CDR1 and CDR2: LNHDA, SQIVND (reference sequence). J is TRBJ2-7 and V is TRBV19; possibly TRBD1 for D (5 bases). This TCR was sampled from a human donor in good health (CMV status not recorded). Some clones in this sample may be carry-over from other donors' samples. This sample comprised cultured CD8+ T cells from PBMCs, obtained from culture after CMV antigen stimulation. The CDR3 DNA reads as TGTGCCAGTAGTCGGACACCAATTCGGGAGCAGTACTTC. This codes for CASSRTPIREQYF.